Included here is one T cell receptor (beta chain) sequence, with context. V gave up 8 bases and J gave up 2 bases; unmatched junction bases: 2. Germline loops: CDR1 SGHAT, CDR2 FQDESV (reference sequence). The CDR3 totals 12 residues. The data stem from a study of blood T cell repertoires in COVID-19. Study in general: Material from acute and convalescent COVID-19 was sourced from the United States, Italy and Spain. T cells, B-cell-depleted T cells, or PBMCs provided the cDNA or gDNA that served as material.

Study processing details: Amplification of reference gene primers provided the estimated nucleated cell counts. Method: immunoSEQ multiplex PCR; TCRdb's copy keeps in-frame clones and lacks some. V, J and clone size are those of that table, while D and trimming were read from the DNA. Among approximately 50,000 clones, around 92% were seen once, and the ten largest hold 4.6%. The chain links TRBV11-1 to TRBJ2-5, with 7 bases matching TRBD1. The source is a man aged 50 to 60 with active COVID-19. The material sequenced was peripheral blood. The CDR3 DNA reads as TGTGCCAGCTCGGGACAGCAAGAGACCCAGTACTTC. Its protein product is CASSGQQETQYF. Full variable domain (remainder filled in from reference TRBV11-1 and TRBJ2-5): EAEVAQSPRYKITEKSQAVAFWCDPISGHATLYWYRQILGQGPELLVQFQDESVVDDSQLPKDRFSAERLKGVDSTLKIQPAELGDSAMYLCASSGQQETQYFGPGTRLLVL.